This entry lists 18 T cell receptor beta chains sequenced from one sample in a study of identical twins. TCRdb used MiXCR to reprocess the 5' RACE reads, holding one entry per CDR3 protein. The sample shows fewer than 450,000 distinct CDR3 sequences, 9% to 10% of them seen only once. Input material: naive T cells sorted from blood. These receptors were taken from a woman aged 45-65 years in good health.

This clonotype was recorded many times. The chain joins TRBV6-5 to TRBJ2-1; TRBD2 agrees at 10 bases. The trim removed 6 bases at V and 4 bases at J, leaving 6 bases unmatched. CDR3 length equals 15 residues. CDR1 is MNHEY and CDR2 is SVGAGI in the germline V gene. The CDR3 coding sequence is TGTGCCAGCAGAAAAGCGGGAGGGCCTTACAATGAGCAGTTCTTC. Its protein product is CASRKAGGPYNEQFF.

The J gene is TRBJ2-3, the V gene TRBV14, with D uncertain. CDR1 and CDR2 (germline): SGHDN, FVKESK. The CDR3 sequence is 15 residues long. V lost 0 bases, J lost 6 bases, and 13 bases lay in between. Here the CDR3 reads CASSQEPRALDTQYF. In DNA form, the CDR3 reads TGTGCCAGCAGCCAAGAGCCTCGGGCCCTGGATACGCAGTATTTT.

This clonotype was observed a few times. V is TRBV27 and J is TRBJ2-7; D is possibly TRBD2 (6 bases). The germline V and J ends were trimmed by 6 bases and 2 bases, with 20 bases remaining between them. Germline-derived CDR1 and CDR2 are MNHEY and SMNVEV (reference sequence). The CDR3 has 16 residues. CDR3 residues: CASSYIVGSGAYEQYF. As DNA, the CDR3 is TGTGCCAGCAGCTATATCGTCGGTAGCGGAGCCTACGAGCAGTACTTC.

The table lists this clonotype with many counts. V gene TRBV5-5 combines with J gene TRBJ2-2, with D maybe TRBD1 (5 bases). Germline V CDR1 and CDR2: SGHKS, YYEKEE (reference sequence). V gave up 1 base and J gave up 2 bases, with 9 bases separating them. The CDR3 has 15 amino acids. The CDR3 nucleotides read TGTGCCAGCAGCTTGACAGGTTCCAACACCGGGGAGCTGTTTTTT. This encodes CASSLTGSNTGELFF.

The CDR3 sequence: CSAIPGQHATGELFF. In nucleotides, the CDR3 is TGCAGTGCTATCCCGGGACAGCATGCCACCGGGGAGCTGTTTTTT. This chain connects TRBV20-1 to TRBJ2-2; 7 nucleotides line up with TRBD1. The V gene end was trimmed by 4 bases and the J gene end by 4 bases; junction bases not matched to a gene: 9. This CDR3 is built from 15 residues. CDR1 is DFQATT and CDR2 is SNEGSKA in the germline V gene (reference sequence).

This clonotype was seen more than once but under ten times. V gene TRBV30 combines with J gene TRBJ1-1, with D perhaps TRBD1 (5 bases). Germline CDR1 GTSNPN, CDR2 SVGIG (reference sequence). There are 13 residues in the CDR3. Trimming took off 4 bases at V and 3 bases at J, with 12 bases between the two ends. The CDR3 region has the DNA TGTGCCTGGACCAGGGACCGCGACACTGAAGCTTTCTTT. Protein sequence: CAWTRDRDTEAFF.

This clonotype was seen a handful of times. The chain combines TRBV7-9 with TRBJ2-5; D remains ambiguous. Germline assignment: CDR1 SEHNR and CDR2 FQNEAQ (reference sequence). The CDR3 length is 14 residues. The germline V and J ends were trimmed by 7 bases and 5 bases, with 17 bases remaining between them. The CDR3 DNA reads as TGTGCCAGCATCCGAACCGGTTTCGGGGAGACCCAGTACTTC. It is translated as CASIRTGFGETQYF.

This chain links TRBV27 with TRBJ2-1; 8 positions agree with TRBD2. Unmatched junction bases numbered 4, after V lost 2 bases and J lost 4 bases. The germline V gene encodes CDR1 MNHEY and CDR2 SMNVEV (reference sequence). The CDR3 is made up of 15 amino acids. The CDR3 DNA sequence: TGTGCCAGCAGTTTAATTAGCGGGGTATACAATGAGCAGTTCTTC. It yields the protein CASSLISGVYNEQFF.

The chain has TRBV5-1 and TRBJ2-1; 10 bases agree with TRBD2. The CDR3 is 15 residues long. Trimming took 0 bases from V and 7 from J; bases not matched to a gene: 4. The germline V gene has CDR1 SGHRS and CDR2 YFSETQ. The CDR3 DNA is TGCGCCAGCAGCTTGGAGTCTAGCGGGAGTAATGAGCAGTTCTTC. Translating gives CASSLESSGSNEQFF.

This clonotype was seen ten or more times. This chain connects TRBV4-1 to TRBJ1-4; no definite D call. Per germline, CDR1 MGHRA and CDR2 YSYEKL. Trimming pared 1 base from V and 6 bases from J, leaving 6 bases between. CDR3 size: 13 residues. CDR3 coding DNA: TGCGCCAGCAGCCAAGTAGGAGATGAAAAACTGTTTTTT. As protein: CASSQVGDEKLFF.

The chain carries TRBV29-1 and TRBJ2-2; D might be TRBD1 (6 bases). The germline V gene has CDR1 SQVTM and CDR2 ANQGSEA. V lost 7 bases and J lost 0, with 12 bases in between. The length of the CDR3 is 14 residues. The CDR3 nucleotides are TGCAGCGCACAGGGACCCGCGAACACCGGGGAGCTGTTTTTT. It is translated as CSAQGPANTGELFF.

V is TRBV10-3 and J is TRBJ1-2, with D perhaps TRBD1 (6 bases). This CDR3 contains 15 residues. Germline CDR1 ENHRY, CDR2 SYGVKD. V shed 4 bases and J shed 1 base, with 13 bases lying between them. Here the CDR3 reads CAISGWTEINYGYTF. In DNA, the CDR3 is TGTGCCATCAGTGGTTGGACAGAAATTAACTATGGCTACACCTTC.

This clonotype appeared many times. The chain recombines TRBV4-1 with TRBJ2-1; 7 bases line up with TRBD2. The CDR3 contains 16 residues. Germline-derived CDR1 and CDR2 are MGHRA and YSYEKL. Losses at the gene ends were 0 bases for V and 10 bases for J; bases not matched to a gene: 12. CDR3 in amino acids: CASSQEGAGVLLEQFF. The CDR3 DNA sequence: TGCGCCAGCAGCCAAGAAGGGGCGGGAGTCCTCCTAGAGCAGTTCTTC.

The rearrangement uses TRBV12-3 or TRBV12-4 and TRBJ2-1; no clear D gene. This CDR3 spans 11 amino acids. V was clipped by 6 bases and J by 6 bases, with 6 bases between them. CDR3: CASSPPNEQFF. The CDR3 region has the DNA TGTGCCAGCAGCCCGCCCAATGAGCAGTTCTTC.

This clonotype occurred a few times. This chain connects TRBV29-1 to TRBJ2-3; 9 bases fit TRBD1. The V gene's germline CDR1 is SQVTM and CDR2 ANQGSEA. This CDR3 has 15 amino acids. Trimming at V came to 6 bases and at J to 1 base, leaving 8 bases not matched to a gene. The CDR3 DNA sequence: TGCAGCGTCCCGCCCAGGACAGGGGGCACAGATACGCAGTATTTT. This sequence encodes CSVPPRTGGTDTQYF.

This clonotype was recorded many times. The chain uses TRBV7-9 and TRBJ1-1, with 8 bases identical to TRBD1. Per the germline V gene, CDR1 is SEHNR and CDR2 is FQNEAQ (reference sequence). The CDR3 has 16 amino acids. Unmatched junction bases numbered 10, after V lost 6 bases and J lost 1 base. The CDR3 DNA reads TGTGCCAGCAGATCTACAGGGGGTCTTGCGAACACTGAAGCTTTCTTT. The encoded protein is CASRSTGGLANTEAFF.

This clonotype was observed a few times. The CDR3 sequence: CASSIRGPSEAFF. CDR3 DNA: TGCGCCAGCAGCATAAGGGGGCCGTCTGAAGCTTTCTTT. The V gene is TRBV5-1, the J gene TRBJ1-1; 7 bases match TRBD1. This CDR3 is 13 amino acids long. V lost 4 bases to trimming and J lost 6 bases; unmatched junction nucleotides: 6. CDR1 and CDR2 (germline): SGHRS, YFSETQ.

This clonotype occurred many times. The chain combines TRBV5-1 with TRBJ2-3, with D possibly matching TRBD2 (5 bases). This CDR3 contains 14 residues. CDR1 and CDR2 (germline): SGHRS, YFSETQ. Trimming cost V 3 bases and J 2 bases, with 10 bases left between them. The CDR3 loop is CASSSSGYTDTQYF. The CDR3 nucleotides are TGCGCCAGCAGCTCGAGCGGATACACAGATACGCAGTATTTT.